Shown below are 23 T cell receptor beta chains from a single sample sequenced in a study of CD8 T cells in ankylosing spondylitis (dated by TCRdb to 2016 to 2017). These receptors lack a known antigen. Libraries were made using 5' RACE. The data were produced on an Illumina HiSeq 2500. TCRdb's own reprocessing of the public reads used fastp at Q25 and MiXCR and kept productive beta chains. Rows merge per CDR3 protein into single entries with the most common DNA and genes. The sample data list approximately 520,000 distinct CDR3 sequences, and about 5.7% of these were observed just once. The leading ten clones occupy roughly 3.2% of the sample. Findings and caveats that apply to the study as a whole: Blood from ankylosing spondylitis patients appeared to be characterized by a TCR beta motif composed of 7 to 9 highly homologous amino acid variants.

The sequencing input was blood, either unsorted or a sorted T cell fraction (not recorded which). The receptors originated from a male donor with ankylosing spondylitis.

This clonotype appeared many times. CDR3 nucleotide sequence: TGCAGTGCTAGTGGGGGACAGGGGCTTTATGGCTACACCTTC. It codes for CSASGGQGLYGYTF. The V call is TRBV20-1, the J call TRBJ1-2, with 10 bases aligning to TRBD1. In germline, CDR1 is DFQATT, CDR2 SNEGSKA (reference sequence). The CDR3 sequence is 14 residues long. V dropped 3 bases and J dropped 5; count of bases not matched to a gene: 6.

This clonotype was detected ten times or more. This chain joins TRBV6-5 and TRBJ2-1, with 11 bases fitting TRBD1. V shed 4 bases, J shed 8 bases, and the junction held 13 bases outside the gene matches. Germline V gives CDR1 MNHEY, CDR2 SVGAGI. The CDR3 sequence is 17 residues long. CDR3 region: CASSSTTGTGGSDEQFF. CDR3 bases: TGTGCCAGCAGTTCAACAACCGGGACAGGGGGGTCGGATGAGCAGTTCTTC.

This clonotype was counted many times. V usage is TRBV7-2 and J usage is TRBJ1-2; D perhaps matches TRBD1 (6 bases). The ends were cut back, 6 bases at V and 8 bases at J, with 22 bases in the middle. The length of the CDR3 is 15 residues. Germline-derived CDR1 and CDR2 are SGHTA and FQGNSA. Written as DNA, the CDR3 is TGTGCCAGCAGTCTAGGATCAGGGGCCGCTTGGGGCTACACCTTC. Translated, it gives CASSLGSGAAWGYTF.

This clonotype was recorded at least ten times. The rearrangement links TRBV9 to TRBJ1-1; 7 bases match TRBD1. V trimming: 0 bases; J trimming: 0 bases; junction bases outside the gene matches: 2. The CDR3 spans 15 residues. Germline CDR1 reads SGDLS; CDR2 reads YYNGEE. In nucleotides, the CDR3 is TGTGCCAGCAGCGTAGGGAGGGGGCTGAACACTGAAGCTTTCTTT. It encodes CASSVGRGLNTEAFF.

There are many counts of this clonotype. J is TRBJ1-2 and V is TRBV7-3, with D tentatively TRBD1 (5 bases). The CDR3 has 15 residues. Germline loops: CDR1 SGHTA, CDR2 FQGTGA. V was trimmed by 0 bases and J by 3 bases, leaving 11 bases between them. The CDR3 reads CASSLTAGLDYGYTF. The CDR3 DNA sequence: TGTGCCAGCAGCTTAACGGCAGGGTTGGACTATGGCTACACCTTC.

This clonotype appeared many times. This chain joins TRBV6-1 and TRBJ2-5, with 7 bases that match TRBD2. Trimming at V came to 5 bases and at J to 5 bases, leaving 14 bases not matched to a gene. Germline CDR1 MNHNS, CDR2 SASEGT. The CDR3 covers 16 residues. CDR3 in amino acids: CASSPGLVPRVETQYF. In DNA form, the CDR3 reads TGTGCCAGCAGTCCCGGACTAGTCCCAAGAGTGGAGACCCAGTACTTC.

This clonotype was seen ten or more times. V is TRBV6-5 and J is TRBJ2-7; no clear D gene. The germline V gene has CDR1 MNHEY and CDR2 SVGAGI. Trimming pared 0 bases from V and 0 bases from J, leaving 9 bases between. This CDR3 region has 15 residues. The CDR3 DNA reads as TGTGCCAGCAGTTACTCGTCAGCGTTCTCCTACGAGCAGTACTTC. Amino acid sequence: CASSYSSAFSYEQYF.

This clonotype showed up many times. Compared with germline, one end of the junction differs, possibly owing to a read error. The chain employs TRBV27 and TRBJ2-2; 10 positions match TRBD1. The germline CDR1 and CDR2 sequences are MNHEY and SMNVEV (reference sequence). This CDR3 spans 13 amino acids. The CDR3 DNA is TGTGCCAGCAGCCATCTCGGGACAGGGGTGCTGTTTTTT. Encoded protein: CASSHLGTGVLFF.

J is TRBJ2-3 and V is TRBV7-2; no reliable D call. This CDR3 is built from 15 residues. V lost 6 bases and J 0 bases, leaving 13 bases between the germline ends. CDR1 is SGHTA and CDR2 is FQGNSA in the germline V gene. CDR3 in amino acids: CASSGVLVSTDTQYF. The CDR3, as DNA: TGTGCCAGCAGTGGCGTTCTGGTTAGCACAGATACGCAGTATTTT.

About this clonotype itself: Possible read error: a much larger clone is one base away. The chain uses TRBV5-1 and TRBJ1-2; no reliable D call. Deletions cut 4 bases from V and 7 bases from J, with 17 bases between. Looked up from germline, CDR1 is SGHRS and CDR2 is YFSETQ. This CDR3 spans 14 amino acids. The CDR3 coding sequence is TGCGCCAGCAGCAAGATGGTCAGAAGTAGTGGCTACACCTTC. Translation gives CASSKMVRSSGYTF.

This clonotype showed up just a few times. The chain carries TRBV6-1 and TRBJ2-1; 8 bases agree with TRBD2. This CDR3 contains 15 residues. The J segment lost 8 bases and the V segment lost 6 bases, leaving 12 bases of the junction unmatched. CDR1 and CDR2 from the germline V gene are MNHNS and SASEGT. The CDR3 bases are TGTGCCAGCAGCCCGCTGAGCGGGAGATGGGATGAGCAGTTCTTC. Amino acid sequence: CASSPLSGRWDEQFF.

This clonotype appeared a few times. CDR3 in DNA: TGCGCCAGCAGCTTGGAGACTAGCGGATACAATGAGCAGTTCTTC. Translation gives CASSLETSGYNEQFF. The rearrangement joins TRBV5-1 to TRBJ2-1; 9 nucleotides match TRBD2. The germline V gene has CDR1 SGHRS and CDR2 YFSETQ. With V trimmed by 0 bases and J by 4 bases, 2 bases remained unmatched. CDR3 length equals 15 residues.

This clonotype was seen ten or more times. This chain uses TRBV18 with TRBJ1-2; possible D gene TRBD1, 5 bases. This CDR3 has 14 amino acids. Trimming pared 6 bases from V and 9 bases from J, leaving 20 bases between. From germline, CDR1 is KGHSH and CDR2 LQKENI. CDR3 sequence: CASSPGPLGIRYTF. In nucleotides, the CDR3 is TGTGCCAGCTCCCCAGGGCCCTTGGGCATTCGCTACACCTTC.

This clonotype was seen at least ten times. This chain joins TRBV6-2 or TRBV6-3 and TRBJ1-5; 9 bases fit TRBD1. Germline-derived CDR1 and CDR2 are MNHEY and SVGEGT. Trimming took 5 bases from V and 0 from J; bases not matched to a gene: 8. The CDR3 consists of 17 residues. The CDR3 loop is CASSTRQGVYSNQPQHF. The CDR3, as DNA: TGTGCCAGCAGTACCCGACAGGGGGTATATAGCAATCAGCCCCAGCATTTT.

Ten or more counts support this clonotype. The J gene is TRBJ2-1, the V gene TRBV7-9, with 12 bases aligning to TRBD2. CDR3 length: 16 amino acids. V dropped 2 bases and J dropped 5; count of bases not matched to a gene: 4. Looked up from germline, CDR1 is SEHNR and CDR2 is FQNEAQ (reference sequence). The CDR3, as DNA: TGTGCCAGCAGCTTACTAAGACTAGCGGGGGACAATGAGCAGTTCTTC. Its protein product is CASSLLRLAGDNEQFF. The whole variable domain, remainder taken from reference TRBV7-9 and TRBJ2-1, is DTGVSQNPRHKITKRGQNVTFRCDPISEHNRLYWYRQTLGQGPEFLTYFQNEAQLEKSRLLSDRFSAERPKGSFSTLEIQRTEQGDSAMYLCASSLLRLAGDNEQFFGPGTRLTVL.

This clonotype was recorded at least ten times. The V call is TRBV10-1, the J call TRBJ2-2; D is perhaps TRBD2 (6 bases). CDR1 and CDR2 from the germline V gene are WNHNN and SYGVQD (reference sequence). Trimming stripped 4 bases from V and 0 bases from J, with 6 bases between. The CDR3 is 14 amino acids. The CDR3: CASSASANTGELFF. The CDR3 DNA is TGCGCCAGCAGTGCTAGCGCGAACACCGGGGAGCTGTTTTTT.

This clonotype occurred many times. V gene TRBV12-3 or TRBV12-4 combines with J gene TRBJ2-5; 9 bases are shared with TRBD2. There are 16 residues in the CDR3. J gave up 4 bases and V 10 bases, and 16 bases lay outside the gene matches. The CDR3 coding sequence is TGTGCCACCCATCGAACGGGCGGGGGGGCCCTAGAGACCCAGTACTTC. Protein product: CATHRTGGGALETQYF.

This clonotype has just a few counts. V gene TRBV20-1 combines with J gene TRBJ2-3, with D perhaps matching TRBD2 (6 bases). From germline, CDR1 is DFQATT and CDR2 SNEGSKA (reference sequence). V was trimmed by 5 bases and J by 1 base, leaving 16 bases between them. This CDR3 is 15 amino acids long. CDR3 residues: CSALNRERGTDTQYF. The CDR3 bases are TGCAGTGCTTTGAATCGGGAGCGGGGCACAGATACGCAGTATTTT.

The table lists this clonotype with many counts. The chain recombines TRBV20-1 with TRBJ2-3; TRBD2 matches at 10 bases. V lost 3 bases to trimming and J lost 7 bases; unmatched junction nucleotides: 7. The CDR3 contains 14 residues. Germline V CDR1 and CDR2: DFQATT, SNEGSKA (reference sequence). The CDR3 sequence is CSASPSGGPHTQYF. The DNA of the CDR3 is TGCAGTGCTAGCCCTAGCGGGGGTCCGCATACGCAGTATTTT.

In this sample, this clonotype turned up many times. The chain uses TRBV12-3 or TRBV12-4 and TRBJ1-3; no definite D call. Trimming shortened V by 6 bases and J by 5 bases, and 8 bases separated the two germline ends. The CDR3 consists of 12 residues. The CDR3 bases are TGTGCCAGCAGCCTAAGTCGAAACACCATATATTTT. Its translation: CASSLSRNTIYF.

This clonotype was found many times. This chain connects TRBV5-1 to TRBJ1-4; no reliable D call. Between the trimmed V and J ends, which lost 0 bases and 8 bases, there was a span of 20 bases. The germline V gene has CDR1 SGHRS and CDR2 YFSETQ. The CDR3 totals 17 residues. CDR3 sequence: CASSLVPGGLGYEKLFF. The CDR3 DNA reads as TGCGCCAGCAGCTTGGTTCCGGGTGGCCTGGGATACGAAAAACTGTTTTTT. Full variable domain (outside the CDR3, taken from reference TRBV5-1 and TRBJ1-4): KAGVTQTPRYLIKTRGQQVTLSCSPISGHRSVSWYQQTPGQGLQFLFEYFSETQRNKGNFPGRFSGRQFSNSRSEMNVSTLELGDSALYLCASSLVPGGLGYEKLFFGSGTQLSVL.

The chain has TRBV6-5 and TRBJ1-2; D is uncertain. With 2 bases removed from V and 2 bases from J, the gap between germline ends came to 6 bases. The CDR3 totals 13 residues. CDR1 and CDR2 from the germline V gene are MNHEY and SVGAGI. CDR3 amino acids: CASSYNSNYGYTF. The CDR3 DNA sequence: TGTGCCAGCAGTTACAATTCGAACTATGGCTACACCTTC.

The V call is TRBV5-1, the J call TRBJ1-5; a weak D match, TRBD1 (6 bases). This CDR3 has 15 residues. Germline CDR1 SGHRS, CDR2 YFSETQ. Trimming pared 2 bases from V and 7 bases from J, leaving 16 bases between. The CDR3 coding sequence is TGCGCCAGCAGCTTATCTACAGGGACGGGGCAGCCCCAGCATTTT. It codes for CASSLSTGTGQPQHF.